This T cell receptor beta chain was retrieved from a study of identical twins. Study-wide points: Not following the same donors, the study drew its conclusions from cross-sectional statistical analysis.

MiXCR, applied by TCRdb to the 5' RACE reads, yields one record per CDR3 protein. This sample has more than 350,000 distinct CDR3 sequences, with approximately 8.7% found just once. As concerns this clonotype: Its specificity is unknown.

The CDR3 loop spans 15 amino acids. Deletions cut 2 bases from V and 3 bases from J, with 11 bases between. Germline V gene data show CDR1 as SGHVS and CDR2 as FQNEAQ. This sequence joins TRBV7-8 and TRBJ2-1; D unclear. The sample consisted of naive T cells sorted from blood. The receptor was isolated from a woman aged 45 to 65 in good health. The CDR3 sequence: CASSLTVQRYNEQFF. Written as DNA, the CDR3 is TGTGCCAGCAGCTTAACGGTACAGCGCTACAATGAGCAGTTCTTC. The full variable domain, in which reference TRBV7-8 and TRBJ2-1 provide the parts outside the CDR3, is GAGVSQSPRYKVAKRGQDVALRCDPISGHVSLFWYQQALGQGPEFLTYFQNEAQLDKSGLPSDRFFAERPEGSVSTLKIQRTQQEDSAVYLCASSLTVQRYNEQFFGPGTRLTVL.